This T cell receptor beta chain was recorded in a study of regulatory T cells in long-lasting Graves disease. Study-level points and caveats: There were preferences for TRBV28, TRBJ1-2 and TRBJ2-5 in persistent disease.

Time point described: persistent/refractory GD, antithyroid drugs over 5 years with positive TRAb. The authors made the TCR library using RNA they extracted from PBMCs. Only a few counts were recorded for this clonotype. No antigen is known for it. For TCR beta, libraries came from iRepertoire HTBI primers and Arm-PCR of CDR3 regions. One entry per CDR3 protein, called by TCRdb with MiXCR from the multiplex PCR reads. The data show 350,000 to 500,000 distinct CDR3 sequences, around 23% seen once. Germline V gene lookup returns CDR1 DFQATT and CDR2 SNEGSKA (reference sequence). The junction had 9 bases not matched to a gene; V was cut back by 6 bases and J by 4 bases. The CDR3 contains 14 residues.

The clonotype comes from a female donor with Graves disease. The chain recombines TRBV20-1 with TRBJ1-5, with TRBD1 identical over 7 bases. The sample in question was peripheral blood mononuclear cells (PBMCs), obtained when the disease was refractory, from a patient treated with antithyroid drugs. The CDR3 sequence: CSAPGTADNQPQHF. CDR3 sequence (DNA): TGCAGTGCCCCAGGGACAGCCGATAATCAGCCCCAGCATTTT.